The 26 T cell receptor beta chains presented below share a single source sample, sequenced in a study of blood T cell repertoires in COVID-19. TCRdb's copy holds only in-frame clones and misses some; the assay was immunoSEQ multiplex PCR. The sample contains fewer than 120,000 clones, nearly 90% of which appear only once. Specimen: peripheral blood. These receptor sequences come from a human donor in a cohort sampled during active COVID-19.

Worth noting for this clone: A junction end diverges from the germline sequence, so it may reflect a read error. The V gene is TRBV19, the J gene TRBJ2-1; 8 positions agree with TRBD2. There are 16 residues in the CDR3. Germline V gene lookup returns CDR1 LNHDA and CDR2 SQIVND (reference sequence). The CDR3 region is CATSYRGAGGRGEQFF. The CDR3 DNA reads as TGCGCCACCTCCTACAGAGGGGCGGGGGGCAGGGGTGAGCAGTTCTTC.

This chain links TRBV12-5 with TRBJ2-1; 12 nucleotides match TRBD2. The CDR3 runs 15 residues. With V trimmed by 6 bases and J by 9 bases, 9 bases remained unmatched. In germline, CDR1 is LGHNT, CDR2 FRNRAP. CDR3 loop: CASGRGLAGIPEQFF. The CDR3 DNA sequence: TGTGCTAGTGGACGTGGACTAGCGGGGATTCCTGAGCAGTTCTTC.

V usage is TRBV19 and J usage is TRBJ2-2, with TRBD1 identical over 9 bases. CDR1 and CDR2 from the germline V gene are LNHDA and SQIVND (reference sequence). Trimming at V came to 1 base and at J to 1 base, leaving 4 bases not matched to a gene. The CDR3 has 17 residues. CDR3 residues: CASSIVGTGKNTGELFF. The CDR3 DNA follows: TGTGCCAGTAGTATAGTAGGGACAGGGAAGAACACCGGGGAGCTGTTTTTT.

V is TRBV30 and J is TRBJ1-2; D is possibly TRBD1 (5 bases). The ends were cut back, 4 bases at V and 0 bases at J, with 15 bases in the middle. CDR1 and CDR2 from the germline V gene are GTSNPN and SVGIG (reference sequence). The CDR3 runs to 15 residues. The DNA of the CDR3 is TGTGCCTGGAACCCCGGCAGGGTAGCTAACTATGGCTACACCTTC. It translates to CAWNPGRVANYGYTF.

This clone was recorded once. This chain connects TRBV9 to TRBJ2-5; no definite D call. The germline V and J ends were trimmed by 0 bases and 4 bases, with 10 bases remaining between them. Germline-derived CDR1 and CDR2 are SGDLS and YYNGEE. The CDR3 loop spans 14 amino acids. The DNA for the CDR3 is TGTGCCAGCAGCGTAGGTAGTACTCGAGAGACCCAGTACTTC. Its protein is CASSVGSTRETQYF.

The CDR3 here is CASSSQGEALHF. CDR3 DNA sequence: TGTGCCAGCAGCTCACAGGGAGAAGCCCTCCACTTT. This rearrangement joins TRBV28 to TRBJ1-6, with D perhaps TRBD1 (6 bases). The CDR3 covers 12 residues. Germline values: CDR1 MDHEN, CDR2 SYDVKM. V was shortened by 6 bases and J by 14 bases, with 14 bases between the two germline ends.

This clone has a single count. The chain is built from TRBV7-2 and TRBJ1-2; D is possibly TRBD1 (6 bases). Trimming removed 4 bases at V and 0 bases at J, with 21 bases between. CDR1 and CDR2 (germline): SGHTA, FQGNSA. The CDR3 extends over 18 amino acids. The CDR3 bases are TGTGCCAGCAGCTCAAGACGGGGGGCCGGCTCGGCTAACTATGGCTACACCTTC. Its translation is CASSSRRGAGSANYGYTF.

V usage is TRBV10-3 and J usage is TRBJ1-4, with TRBD1 matching 7 bases. Per the germline V gene, CDR1 is ENHRY and CDR2 is SYGVKD. This CDR3 has 15 residues. V shed 0 bases, J shed 5 bases, and the junction held 3 bases outside the gene matches. CDR3 bases: TGTGCCATCAGTGAGTCAAAGGGACAGAATGAAAAACTGTTTTTT. Protein: CAISESKGQNEKLFF.

The CDR3 spells CASSFWPNNPRSYNSPLHF. For the CDR3, the DNA is TGTGCCAGCAGTTTCTGGCCGAACAACCCGAGGTCCTATAATTCACCCCTCCACTTT. The gene calls are TRBV28 and TRBJ1-6; D not resolved. V was shortened by 3 bases and J by 1 base, with 19 bases between the two germline ends. Per the germline V gene, CDR1 is MDHEN and CDR2 is SYDVKM. The CDR3 contains 19 residues.

J is TRBJ1-1 and V is TRBV7-6, with unresolved D. The V gene's germline CDR1 is SGHVS and CDR2 FNYEAQ. This CDR3 has 13 residues. Trimming stripped 1 base from V and 7 bases from J, with 10 bases between. DNA for the CDR3: TGTGCCAGCAGCTTAGGTAACAGCCGTGAAGCTTTCTTT. Amino acids: CASSLGNSREAFF.

This chain uses TRBV11-2 with TRBJ1-2, with 9 bases lining up with TRBD1. Unmatched junction bases numbered 4, after V lost 5 bases and J lost 6 bases. The CDR3 length is 13 residues. The germline CDR1 and CDR2 sequences are SGHAT and FQNNGV. CDR3 residues: CASSRDRVDGYTF. CDR3 nucleotide sequence: TGTGCCAGCAGCCGGGACAGGGTAGATGGCTACACCTTC. Using reference TRBV11-2 and TRBJ1-2 for the parts outside the CDR3, the full variable domain is EAGVAQSPRYKIIEKRQSVAFWCNPISGHATLYWYQQILGQGPKLLIQFQNNGVVDDSQLPKDRFSAERLKGVDSTLKIQPAKLEDSAVYLCASSRDRVDGYTFGSGTRLTVV.

The genes are TRBV7-2 and TRBJ1-2; no firm D call. Germline values: CDR1 SGHTA, CDR2 FQGNSA. The V and J ends lost 5 bases and 14 bases respectively, with 18 bases between them. The CDR3 loop spans 12 amino acids. Here the CDR3 reads CASSPRSDKKTF. DNA of the CDR3: TGTGCCAGCAGCCCAAGGAGCGATAAGAAGACCTTC.

The chain combines TRBV7-9 with TRBJ2-7, with a possible D match to TRBD2 (6 bases). Trimming removed 4 bases from V and 0 bases from J, with 19 bases in between. CDR1 and CDR2 (germline): SEHNR, FQNEAQ (reference sequence). This CDR3 contains 17 residues. The CDR3 sequence is CASSSTPPSASSYEQYF. CDR3 in DNA: TGTGCCAGCAGCTCGACCCCTCCTAGCGCTAGCTCCTACGAGCAGTACTTC.

The chain uses TRBV2 and TRBJ1-5; D might be TRBD1 (6 bases). Germline loops: CDR1 SNHLY, CDR2 FYNNEI. The CDR3 loop spans 15 amino acids. V was shortened by 4 bases and J by 4 bases, with 14 bases between the two germline ends. The CDR3 sequence is CASSVTGGLNQPQHF. The CDR3 DNA follows: TGTGCCAGCAGTGTGACGGGGGGCCTAAATCAGCCCCAGCATTTT.

V and J are TRBV7-2 and TRBJ1-3; weak D call: TRBD1 (6 bases). V was clipped by 2 bases and J by 4 bases, with 12 bases between them. There are 15 residues in the CDR3. Germline assignment: CDR1 SGHTA and CDR2 FQGNSA. The CDR3 DNA is TGTGCCAGCAGCTTAACTTTTGGGGGCGGAAACACCATATATTTT. Translated: CASSLTFGGGNTIYF.

The V call is TRBV5-8, the J call TRBJ2-7, with D perhaps matching TRBD1 (6 bases). CDR3 length: 14 residues. Trimming pared 3 bases from V and 5 bases from J, leaving 15 bases between. Germline assignment: CDR1 SGHTS and CDR2 YDEGEE. The CDR3 loop reads CASSSPYRDDEQYF. The CDR3 bases are TGTGCCAGCAGCTCACCTTACAGGGATGACGAGCAGTACTTC.

The rearrangement joins TRBV6-2 or TRBV6-3 to TRBJ1-6; 7 bases line up with TRBD1. CDR1 MNHEY and CDR2 SVGEGT come from the germline V gene. The CDR3 runs 19 residues. V trimming: 6 bases; J trimming: 5 bases; junction bases outside the gene matches: 19. Here the CDR3 DNA reads TGTGCCAGCAGCCCTGACAGGGCAACCCGCTCTGGGGATAATTCACCCCTCCACTTT. Its translation: CASSPDRATRSGDNSPLHF.

This chain links TRBV6-2 or TRBV6-3 with TRBJ1-2; 9 nucleotides line up with TRBD1. The CDR3 has 15 residues. Trimming cost V 7 bases and J 5 bases; bases outside gene matches: 11. Germline values: CDR1 MNHEY, CDR2 SVGEGT. CDR3 in amino acids: CASTPRTGVNYGYTF. CDR3 nucleotides: TGTGCCAGCACCCCACGGACAGGGGTGAATTATGGCTACACCTTC.

The rearrangement joins TRBV6-2 or TRBV6-3 to TRBJ2-5, with TRBD2 matching over 9 bases. The CDR3 totals 16 residues. Unmatched junction bases numbered 7, after V lost 0 bases and J lost 5 bases. Germline lookup yields CDR1 MNHEY and CDR2 SVGEGT. DNA of the CDR3: TGTGCCAGCAGTTACTCGGCTAGCGGGGAGGGGGAGACCCAGTACTTC. Its translation: CASSYSASGEGETQYF.

V and J are TRBV6-5 and TRBJ1-6; tentative D call: TRBD1 (5 bases). Germline V gives CDR1 MNHEY, CDR2 SVGAGI. The CDR3 runs 16 residues. V was shortened by 4 bases and J by 7 bases, with 17 bases between the two germline ends. CDR3 in amino acids: CASSSSPAGRNSPLHF. CDR3 DNA sequence: TGTGCCAGCAGTTCCTCCCCTGCAGGGCGAAATTCACCCCTCCACTTT.

The V gene is TRBV18, the J gene TRBJ1-2; D might be TRBD1 (6 bases). V lost 4 bases to trimming and J lost 8 bases, with 11 bases between them. Germline V lookup: CDR1 KGHSH, CDR2 LQKENI. The CDR3 contains 12 residues. In DNA form, the CDR3 reads TGTGCCAGCTCACACCGGGACACCGGCTACACCTTC. Protein product: CASSHRDTGYTF.

The chain recombines TRBV30 with TRBJ2-6, with D uncertain. The CDR3 runs 15 residues. Germline V gene sequence: CDR1 GTSNPN, CDR2 SVGIG (reference sequence). V lost 3 bases and J 4 bases, leaving 13 bases between the germline ends. The CDR3 protein is CAWRGRGSGANVLTF. The CDR3 coding sequence is TGTGCCTGGAGGGGTCGCGGATCGGGGGCCAACGTCCTGACTTTC.

This clone was seen just once. The V call is TRBV19, the J call TRBJ2-2, with 8 bases lining up with TRBD1. Germline values: CDR1 LNHDA, CDR2 SQIVND (reference sequence). This CDR3 is 16 amino acids long. The ends lost 5 bases at V and 6 bases at J; junction bases unmatched: 11. The CDR3 region has the DNA TGTGCCAGTAGTTCCCTCACACAGGGGGGCGCCGGGGAGCTGTTTTTT. The encoded protein is CASSSLTQGGAGELFF.

The CDR3 here is CASSKTGGWKLFF. As DNA, the CDR3 is TGTGCCAGCAGTAAGACAGGGGGATGGAAACTGTTTTTT. This sequence joins TRBV6-5 and TRBJ1-4, with 9 bases identical to TRBD1. Trimming at V came to 5 bases and at J to 11 bases, leaving 6 bases not matched to a gene. The CDR3 loop spans 13 amino acids. Germline V CDR1 and CDR2: MNHEY, SVGAGI.

The V and J genes are TRBV5-5 and TRBJ1-1, with a possible D match to TRBD1 (6 bases). Germline CDR1 reads SGHKS; CDR2 reads YYEKEE (reference sequence). V gave up 4 bases and J gave up 1 base, with 11 bases separating them. The CDR3 consists of 14 residues. The CDR3 protein is CASSELQGNTEAFF. CDR3 DNA sequence: TGTGCCAGCAGCGAGTTACAGGGGAACACTGAAGCTTTCTTT.

The rearrangement uses TRBV20-1 and TRBJ1-1, with D possibly TRBD1 on 6 matching bases. From germline, CDR1 is DFQATT and CDR2 SNEGSKA (reference sequence). Between the trimmed V and J ends, which lost 6 bases and 7 bases, there was a span of 9 bases. CDR3 size: 10 residues. In DNA, the CDR3 is TGCAGTGCCATGGACAGTGAAGCTTTCTTT. Translated: CSAMDSEAFF.